These T cell receptor beta chains were read from a single sample in a study of long-term antiretroviral therapy in people with HIV. Profiling relied on immunoSEQ multiplex PCR, and the TCRdb table lists in-frame clones only, not all of them. The sample carries about 25,000 clones, roughly four fifths recorded once. The input for sequencing was unsorted PBMCs, taken 4.4 years after starting antiretroviral therapy. Every receptor here comes from a man younger than 40 with HIV. Each CDR3 is given with its conserved first and last residue. The D gene is left open where the match is weak. Clone size is not always given. Where it is, it says once, few, many or a class for expanded clones.

j_call	clone_size	v_call	d_call	cdr3_aa	cdr3_nt
TRBJ2-7	.	TRBV7-6	.	CASSLGDGGEQYF	TGTGCCAGCAGCTTAGGAGATGGGGGCGAGCAGTACTTC
TRBJ1-1	once	TRBV4-3	.	CASSQNQGMNTEAFF	TGCGCCAGCAGCCAAAATCAGGGGATGAACACTGAAGCTTTCTTT
TRBJ2-5	.	TRBV29-1	.	CSVASRGTTQETQYF	TGCAGCGTAGCCTCCAGGGGAACTACGCAAGAGACCCAGTACTTC
TRBJ2-1	.	TRBV6-6	TRBD2	CASSTSGKAYNEQFF	TGTGCCAGCAGTACTAGCGGGAAAGCCTACAATGAGCAGTTCTTC
TRBJ2-7	.	TRBV18	.	CASSPMAGSHYEQYF	TGTGCCAGCTCACCGATGGCAGGATCCCACTACGAGCAGTACTTC
TRBJ2-3	.	TRBV4-1	TRBD1	CASRRTGPPDTQYF	TGCGCCAGCCGCCGGACAGGTCCCCCAGATACGCAGTATTTT
TRBJ2-1	.	TRBV5-5	TRBD2	CASSPSMGGNEQFF	TGTGCCAGCAGCCCGTCCATGGGGGGGAATGAGCAGTTCTTC
TRBJ1-1	.	TRBV28	.	CASNRGGTEAFF	TGTGCCAGCAACAGAGGGGGCACTGAAGCTTTCTTT
TRBJ2-7	few	TRBV5-1	.	CASSLSPTYEQYF	TGCGCCAGCAGCTTGTCCCCGACCTACGAGCAGTACTTC
TRBJ2-7	.	TRBV7-2	.	CASSLARGHYEQYF	TGTGCCAGCAGCCTGGCCCGGGGACACTACGAGCAGTACTTC
TRBJ2-3	.	TRBV7-3	TRBD2	CASSLRTSDDTQYF	TGTGCCAGCAGCCTACGGACTAGCGACGATACGCAGTATTTT
TRBJ2-1	.	TRBV19	TRBD2	CASSPAGGPRNEQFF	TGTGCCAGTAGCCCGGCGGGGGGCCCGCGCAATGAGCAGTTCTTC
TRBJ1-2	once	TRBV7-9	TRBD1	CASSLSPGQQYGYTF	TGTGCCAGCAGCTTAAGCCCGGGACAGCAATATGGCTACACCTTC
TRBJ2-5	.	TRBV14	.	CASSQVVKYQETQYF	TGTGCCAGCAGCCAAGTAGTGAAGTACCAAGAGACCCAGTACTTC
TRBJ2-1	once	TRBV27	TRBD2	CASSPRLAGGEQFF	TGTGCCAGCAGCCCCAGACTAGCGGGAGGTGAGCAGTTCTTC
TRBJ2-3	.	TRBV19	TRBD2	CASSIPGGADTQYF	TGTGCCAGTAGTATACCGGGGGGGGCGGATACGCAGTATTTT
TRBJ1-2	.	TRBV19	.	CATYLGRDGYTF	TGTGCCACTTACTTGGGACGGGATGGCTACACCTTC
TRBJ1-1	.	TRBV5-4	TRBD1	CASSAGDSQFRDTEAFF	TGTGCCAGCAGCGCCGGGGACAGCCAATTTAGGGACACTGAAGCTTTCTTT
TRBJ2-5	.	TRBV4-2	.	CASSQEGGGARETQYF	TGTGCCAGCAGCCAAGAGGGGGGCGGGGCTCGGGAGACCCAGTACTTC
TRBJ1-5	once	TRBV11-2	TRBD1	CASRSGQGNQPQHF	TGTGCCAGCAGATCGGGACAGGGCAATCAGCCCCAGCATTTT
TRBJ2-5	.	TRBV5-1	TRBD1	CASIPGQGSLWETQYF	TGCGCCAGCATCCCGGGACAGGGTTCACTTTGGGAGACCCAGTACTTC
TRBJ2-3	.	TRBV13	.	CASSLREGILTDTQYF	TGTGCCAGCAGCCTACGGGAAGGGATCCTCACAGATACGCAGTATTTT
TRBJ2-7	.	TRBV18	TRBD2	CASSPREGSYEQYF	TGTGCCAGCTCACCCCGGGAGGGCAGCTACGAGCAGTACTTC
TRBJ2-2	.	TRBV11-3	.	CASSLDADYNGELFF	TGTGCCAGCAGCTTAGATGCAGACTATAACGGGGAGCTGTTTTTT
TRBJ1-2	.	TRBV27	.	CASSLSGGGGYTF	TGTGCCAGCAGTTTATCTGGGGGTGGTGGCTACACCTTC
TRBJ1-6	.	TRBV15	TRBD1	CASRRGRNSPLHF	TGTGCCTCACGGAGGGGGCGAAATTCACCCCTCCACTTT
TRBJ2-7	.	TRBV10-3	TRBD2	CAISDRGGSSYEQYF	TGTGCCATCAGTGATCGGGGGGGGAGCTCCTACGAGCAGTACTTC
TRBJ2-7	.	TRBV6-5	TRBD1	CASTSGGSYEQYF	TGTGCCAGCACCTCAGGGGGCTCCTACGAGCAGTACTTC
TRBJ1-4	.	TRBV2	TRBD1	CASSDRDSWDEKLFF	TGTGCCAGCAGTGACCGGGACAGCTGGGACGAAAAACTGTTTTTT
TRBJ1-4	.	TRBV7-9	.	CASSLGSATNEKLFF	TGTGCCAGCAGCTTAGGAAGCGCAACTAATGAAAAACTGTTTTTT
TRBJ1-5	.	TRBV27	.	CASGIEGPNQPQHF	TGTGCCAGCGGCATCGAGGGTCCCAATCAGCCCCAGCATTTT
TRBJ2-1	.	TRBV27	.	CASSFSGAYNEQFF	TGTGCCAGCAGTTTTTCGGGGGCCTACAATGAGCAGTTCTTC
TRBJ2-7	.	TRBV27	.	CASSLGRVGSYEQYF	TGTGCCAGCAGTTTAGGCAGGGTTGGGAGCTACGAGCAGTACTTC
TRBJ2-7	.	TRBV5-4	TRBD2	CASSLGSGGRAFYEQYF	TGTGCCAGCAGCTTGGGTAGTGGCGGGAGGGCGTTCTACGAGCAGTACTTC
TRBJ1-2	few	TRBV27	.	CASSLSWFAGFDYGYTF	TGTGCCAGCAGTTTATCTTGGTTCGCGGGTTTCGACTATGGCTACACCTTC
TRBJ1-1	.	TRBV5-4	TRBD1	CASSLGAGGRMNTEAFF	TGTGCCAGCAGCTTGGGGGCAGGGGGAAGGATGAACACTGAAGCTTTCTTT
TRBJ2-5	few	TRBV29-1	.	CSGGGLKETQYF	TGCAGCGGGGGGGGGCTCAAGGAGACCCAGTACTTC
TRBJ1-2	.	TRBV13	.	CASSLGLIVAKTSNGYTF	TGTGCCAGCAGCTTAGGACTTATAGTAGCAAAAACCTCTAATGGCTACACCTTC
TRBJ1-1	.	TRBV27	.	CASSLFGGTEAFF	TGTGCCAGCAGTTTATTTGGGGGAACTGAAGCTTTCTTT
TRBJ1-2	.	TRBV15	.	CATSSREDPFNYGYTF	TGTGCCACCAGCAGCCGTGAGGACCCCTTTAACTATGGCTACACCTTC
TRBJ2-7	.	TRBV10-2	.	CASTQQVAGPYEQYF	TGCGCCAGCACCCAGCAGGTCGCCGGGCCCTACGAGCAGTACTTC
TRBJ2-7	.	TRBV11-2	.	CASSSPTDREGYEQYF	TGTGCCAGCAGCTCCCCGACGGACAGGGAGGGCTACGAGCAGTACTTC
TRBJ1-6	.	TRBV6-1	.	CASSEGVVGSPLHF	TGTGCCAGCAGTGAAGGGGTGGTCGGTTCACCCCTCCACTTT
TRBJ1-1	once	TRBV9	TRBD1	CASSVRGTVPNTEAFF	TGTGCCAGCAGCGTACGGGGGACAGTACCGAACACTGAAGCTTTCTTT
TRBJ1-2	few	TRBV19	.	CASSSDSWGYGYTF	TGTGCCAGTAGTAGCGACAGTTGGGGGTATGGCTACACCTTC
TRBJ1-5	once	TRBV5-6	TRBD1	CASSTGQGVVNQPQHF	TGTGCCAGCAGCACTGGACAGGGGGTTGTCAATCAGCCCCAGCATTTT
TRBJ1-2	.	TRBV6-1	.	CASSESSHYGYTF	TGTGCCAGCAGTGAATCCTCCCACTATGGCTACACCTTC
TRBJ1-2	.	TRBV4-1	TRBD1	CASSQQGQGNYGYTF	TGCGCCAGCAGCCAACAGGGACAGGGTAACTATGGCTACACCTTC
TRBJ2-1	.	TRBV27	.	CASSLGTSVEQFF	TGTGCCAGCAGTCTAGGGACTTCGGTTGAGCAGTTCTTC
TRBJ1-5	few	TRBV12-5	.	CASGGGADNNQPQHF	TGTGCTAGTGGTGGGGGGGCAGACAACAATCAGCCCCAGCATTTT
TRBJ1-1	.	TRBV11-2	TRBD1	CASSSRQGPNTEAFF	TGTGCCAGCAGCTCCCGACAGGGACCTAACACTGAAGCTTTCTTT
TRBJ1-1	.	TRBV5-4	TRBD1	CASSPRTGTGGPEAFF	TGTGCCAGCAGCCCAAGGACCGGGACAGGGGGTCCTGAAGCTTTCTTT